This T cell receptor beta chain appears in the sequencing data of a study of T-cell memory formation after mild COVID-19. V lost 1 base and J 2 bases, leaving 2 bases between the germline ends. The CDR3 has 13 residues. Germline V CDR1 and CDR2: LGHDT, YNNKEL (reference sequence). This clonotype turned up a few times. TCRdb reprocessed the 5' RACE reads via MiXCR and lists one record per CDR3 protein. The table includes around 250,000 distinct CDR3 sequences, roughly 14% detected once. The V gene is TRBV3-1, the J gene TRBJ2-2; D ambiguous. This sequence originates from an adult woman who had mild COVID-19 (a few samples of this study predate the infection). Cell type and time point are not known. Specimen: PBMCs or a T cell subset sorted from them (not recorded which). CDR3 protein: CASSQANTGELFF. In DNA form, the CDR3 reads TGTGCCAGCAGCCAAGCTAACACCGGGGAGCTGTTTTTT. Looking up the rest from reference TRBV3-1 and TRBJ2-2 gives the full variable domain: DTAVSQTPKYLVTQMGNDKSIKCEQNLGHDTMYWYKQDSKKFLKIMFSYNNKELIINETVPNRFSPKSPDKAHLNLHINSLELGDSAVYFCASSQANTGELFFGEGSRLTVL.